The clone carrying this TCR beta chain came up a few times. This entry comes from a study of cytomegalovirus exposure and HLA in healthy donors. This CDR3 contains 15 residues. J gave up 2 bases and V 3 bases, and 5 bases lay outside the gene matches. Germline-derived CDR1 and CDR2 are SGHRS and YFSETQ. The primer mix had 60 Vbeta and 13 Jbeta primers. Repertoires were generated with immunoSEQ multiplex PCR, while TCRdb's copy carries only in-frame clones and drops some. Here the sample spans roughly 110,000 clones, about 75% being singletons. Sequencing was done on a sample of PBMCs. This receptor was taken from a man aged 35 to 55 in good health and CMV-seronegative. This chain uses TRBV5-1 with TRBJ2-3; 8 bases agree with TRBD1. The CDR3 nucleotides read TGCGCCAGCAGCTCACAGGGGGTGGCCACAGATACGCAGTATTTT. It yields the protein CASSSQGVATDTQYF.